The sequence of this T cell receptor beta chain was determined in a study of cytomegalovirus exposure and HLA in healthy donors. Broader study findings: Immune exposure was documented only through CMV serostatus. Compared with the approximately 680-donor mean, an Asian-associated ancestry cluster reportedly had fewer N-insertions, according to a later analysis. Researchers reported in a later analysis that common viral pathogens appeared linked to several top clusters.

Healthy donors of bone marrow made up the group. The PCR employed 60 Vbeta primers together with 13 Jbeta primers. The protocol was immunoSEQ multiplex PCR, while the TCRdb copy is restricted to in-frame clones and leaves out a portion. The data contain about 150,000 clones, 72% of them singletons. To note about this clone: Its antigen remains unidentified.

There are 19 residues in the CDR3. CDR1 and CDR2 (germline): LGHNT, FRNRAP. The junction had 14 bases not matched to a gene; V was cut back by 0 bases and J by 0 bases. This receptor was identified in a man aged 35 to 55 in good health and CMV-seronegative. The sequenced sample was PBMCs. This chain links TRBV12-5 with TRBJ2-7; TRBD1 matches 7 bases. The CDR3 here is CASGLVFPSRGPLSYEQYF. In DNA form, the CDR3 reads TGTGCTAGTGGTTTGGTATTCCCAAGTAGGGGGCCCCTCTCCTACGAGCAGTACTTC.